Shown below are 5 T cell receptor beta chains from a single sample sequenced in a study of shared clonotypes between healthy human individuals. Sequenced by immunoSEQ multiplex PCR; TCRdb stores in-frame clones only, minus some. The sample records 2 million to 2.5 million clones, around 92% being singletons. The sequenced material came from naive CD4+ T cells from PBMCs. Subset in this sample: CD45RA+ positively selected. Receptors were obtained from a man aged 18 to 30 in good health. Some clones in this sample may be carry-over from other donors' samples.

This chain connects TRBV6-1 to TRBJ2-1, with 9 positions matching TRBD1. V shed 6 bases and J 0 bases; nucleotides not matched to a gene: 3. CDR3 length: 15 residues. Germline V gene sequence: CDR1 MNHNS, CDR2 SASEGT. The CDR3 region has the DNA TGTGCCAGCAGGGGACAGGGCCGCTCCTACAATGAGCAGTTCTTC. As protein: CASRGQGRSYNEQFF.

The V and J genes are TRBV30 and TRBJ1-2, with TRBD1 matching over 10 bases. V shed 1 base, J shed 8 bases, and the junction held 13 bases outside the gene matches. In germline, CDR1 is GTSNPN, CDR2 SVGIG (reference sequence). The CDR3 length is 16 residues. This CDR3 reads CAWSEGPGTGVQGYTF. The CDR3 DNA is TGTGCCTGGAGTGAAGGGCCCGGGACAGGGGTTCAGGGCTACACCTTC.

This clone was counted only a few times. The V and J genes are TRBV19 and TRBJ1-1, with TRBD1 matching 9 bases. Germline assignment: CDR1 LNHDA and CDR2 SQIVND (reference sequence). The V segment lost 9 bases and the J segment 11 bases; nucleotides outside the gene matches: 7. The CDR3 covers 11 residues. The CDR3 is CASRRDRAAFF. The CDR3 DNA reads as TGTGCCAGCCGCCGGGACAGGGCGGCTTTCTTT.

The chain recombines TRBV19 with TRBJ1-1; D not certain. V was trimmed by 5 bases and J by 1 base, leaving 8 bases between them. Germline-derived CDR1 and CDR2 are LNHDA and SQIVND (reference sequence). The CDR3 is made up of 13 amino acids. The CDR3, as DNA: TGTGCCAGTAGTTGGACGGGGAACACTGAAGCTTTCTTT. Translated: CASSWTGNTEAFF.

J is TRBJ2-5 and V is TRBV11-2; 7 bases are shared with TRBD1. Trimming at V came to 2 bases and at J to 3 bases, leaving 18 bases not matched to a gene. This CDR3 has 19 amino acids. Germline V CDR1 and CDR2: SGHAT, FQNNGV. CDR3 nucleotide sequence: TGTGCCAGCAGCTTAACGAGTCCGTGGGACAGACCGACGAAAGAGACCCAGTACTTC. This sequence encodes CASSLTSPWDRPTKETQYF.